A single sample is the source of the 31 T cell receptor beta chains below, sequenced in a study of beta chain features in type 1 diabetes. Broader study findings: Shortening of TCRB CDR3s, moderate but significant, appeared in all four CD4+ subsets of Type 1 diabetes patients.

cDNA synthesis used the whole RNA isolate, giving expressed TCRB sequences. Sequencing used immunoSEQ multiplex PCR; TCRdb keeps in-frame clones, though not all of them. Of some 290,000 clones listed, around 15% are singletons. No antigen is known for these receptors. The sample taken for sequencing was naive CD4+ T cells from blood. The receptors were gathered from a man aged 30-40 years with type 1 diabetes.

V is TRBV19 and J is TRBJ2-6, with unresolved D. The length of the CDR3 is 14 residues. Trimming removed 5 bases at V and 4 bases at J, with 9 bases between. Per germline, CDR1 LNHDA and CDR2 SQIVND (reference sequence). The CDR3 nucleotides are TGTGCCAGTAGTGTTATGTTCGGGGCCAACGTCCTGACTTTC. This encodes CASSVMFGANVLTF.

The chain carries TRBV27 and TRBJ2-3; 7 nucleotides agree with TRBD2. CDR1 is MNHEY and CDR2 is SMNVEV in the germline V gene (reference sequence). V trimming: 4 bases; J trimming: 0 bases; junction bases outside the gene matches: 16. The CDR3 spans 19 residues. The CDR3 is CASSSPAGRGLSSTDTQYF. Written as DNA, the CDR3 is TGTGCCAGCAGTTCGCCCGCTGGGCGGGGGTTATCTAGCACAGATACGCAGTATTTT.

The chain employs TRBV5-1 and TRBJ1-4; D is ambiguous. V was shortened by 5 bases and J by 0 bases, with 8 bases between the two germline ends. Germline V lookup: CDR1 SGHRS, CDR2 YFSETQ. This CDR3 comprises 14 residues. CDR3 loop: CASSETATNEKLFF. The CDR3 bases are TGCGCCAGCAGTGAGACTGCAACTAATGAAAAACTGTTTTTT.

The V gene is TRBV4-3, the J gene TRBJ1-2; TRBD1 matches 9 bases. Per the germline V gene, CDR1 is LGHNA and CDR2 is YSLEER. This CDR3 contains 17 residues. The junction had 6 bases not matched to a gene; V was cut back by 0 bases and J by 1 base. CDR3 bases: TGCGCCAGCAGCCAAGAGACAACGGGACAGGGTAACTATGGCTACACCTTC. Translated, it gives CASSQETTGQGNYGYTF.

This chain connects TRBV13 to TRBJ1-2; a weak D match, TRBD1 (5 bases). The CDR3 sequence is 13 residues long. CDR1 and CDR2 from the germline V gene are PRHDT and FYEKMQ (reference sequence). Trimming took 4 bases from V and 4 from J, leaving 10 bases between them. The CDR3 bases are TGTGCCAGCAGCTCCAGGGAGGTCTATGGCTACACCTTC. Its translation: CASSSREVYGYTF.

This clone was counted only a few times. CDR3 nucleotide sequence: TGTGCCAGCAGCCAAGAAGGCAGGGGTCGCATGAACACTGAAGCTTTCTTT. Translation: CASSQEGRGRMNTEAFF. The chain recombines TRBV4-2 with TRBJ1-1; perhaps TRBD1 as D (6 bases). The CDR3 consists of 17 residues. Per the germline V gene, CDR1 is LGHNA and CDR2 is YNFKEQ. V lost 0 bases to trimming and J lost 0 bases, with 14 bases between them.

The chain joins TRBV7-2 to TRBJ2-1; D unclear. The CDR3 is made up of 13 amino acids. V was trimmed by 2 bases and J by 9 bases, leaving 11 bases between them. Germline assignment: CDR1 SGHTA and CDR2 FQGNSA. The CDR3 is CASSLQVQSEQFF. As DNA, the CDR3 is TGTGCCAGCAGCTTACAGGTTCAGAGTGAGCAGTTCTTC.

The J gene is TRBJ2-2, the V gene TRBV28, with TRBD1 matching 7 bases. The CDR3 contains 16 residues. Germline V gene data show CDR1 as MDHEN and CDR2 as SYDVKM. Unmatched junction bases numbered 11, after V lost 8 bases and J lost 2 bases. The CDR3 DNA follows: TGTGCCAGCGCCGCGCCCGGGACAGCAAACACCGGGGAGCTGTTTTTT. Protein sequence: CASAAPGTANTGELFF.

This clone showed up just a few times. The chain employs TRBV7-8 and TRBJ1-2; D not certain. Trimming left V 5 bases short and J 4 bases short, with 17 bases between. The CDR3 has 15 amino acids. Germline V gene sequence: CDR1 SGHVS, CDR2 FQNEAQ. The CDR3 is CASSPQTTRSYGYTF. As DNA, the CDR3 is TGTGCCAGCAGCCCCCAGACGACAAGGTCCTATGGCTACACCTTC.

This clone was found a few times. The J gene is TRBJ1-2, the V gene TRBV30; TRBD1 is a possible D gene (5 bases). Germline CDR1 is GTSNPN and CDR2 is SVGIG (reference sequence). The CDR3 runs to 15 residues. Between the trimmed V and J ends, which lost 4 bases and 5 bases, there was a span of 20 bases. This CDR3 reads CAWKRFGLGVYGYTF. For the CDR3, the DNA is TGTGCCTGGAAGCGGTTTGGACTAGGGGTATATGGCTACACCTTC.

V and J are TRBV19 and TRBJ1-5; D remains unclear. CDR3 size: 15 residues. The germline CDR1 and CDR2 sequences are LNHDA and SQIVND (reference sequence). Trimming left V 7 bases short and J 6 bases short, with 19 bases between. CDR3 sequence reads: CASTEGFVRSQPQHF. CDR3 sequence (DNA): TGTGCCAGTACGGAGGGATTCGTTCGTAGTCAGCCCCAGCATTTT.

V usage is TRBV28 and J usage is TRBJ2-1, with TRBD2 identical over 10 bases. Germline V gene sequence: CDR1 MDHEN, CDR2 SYDVKM. V trimming: 5 bases; J trimming: 8 bases; junction bases outside the gene matches: 6. This CDR3 has 14 residues. CDR3 residues: CASSPSGRGYEQFF. DNA of the CDR3: TGTGCCAGCAGTCCTAGCGGGAGAGGCTATGAGCAGTTCTTC.

There are a few counts of this clone. The rearrangement joins TRBV5-1 to TRBJ2-1; 12 bases match TRBD2. V was clipped by 4 bases and J by 8 bases; unmatched bases: 7. Germline lookup yields CDR1 SGHRS and CDR2 YFSETQ. CDR3 length: 15 residues. Written as DNA, the CDR3 is TGCGCCAGCAGCCCTCTAGCGGGAGGGCCCGATGAGCAGTTCTTC. This encodes CASSPLAGGPDEQFF.

There are a few counts of this clone. The V gene is TRBV19, the J gene TRBJ2-5; 10 bases map to TRBD1. This CDR3 has 15 amino acids. V trimming: 5 bases; J trimming: 5 bases; junction bases outside the gene matches: 8. Germline loops: CDR1 LNHDA, CDR2 SQIVND (reference sequence). CDR3 nucleotides: TGTGCCAGTAGTCCTCGACAGGGGGCAGCGGAGACCCAGTACTTC. As protein: CASSPRQGAAETQYF.

The CDR3 reads CATRTGSNQPQHF. The CDR3 DNA reads as TGTGCCACCAGGACAGGGAGCAATCAGCCCCAGCATTTT. The J gene is TRBJ1-5, the V gene TRBV6-5, with 8 bases matching TRBD1. There are 13 residues in the CDR3. CDR1 and CDR2 (germline): MNHEY, SVGAGI. With 10 bases clipped from V and 1 base from J, the junction kept 3 bases outside the gene matches.

A few counts support this clone. The rearrangement links TRBV6-1 to TRBJ1-2; TRBD1 matches at 10 bases. After removal of 4 bases from V and 6 bases from J, the junction contained 17 bases not matched to a gene. This CDR3 is 18 amino acids long. Looked up from germline, CDR1 is MNHNS and CDR2 is SASEGT. This CDR3 is CASSGLYPTGTGENGYTF. The CDR3 bases are TGTGCCAGCAGTGGATTATATCCCACCGGGACAGGGGAGAATGGCTACACCTTC.

This clone was found a few times. The V call is TRBV28, the J call TRBJ2-3; 11 bases agree with TRBD2. The CDR3 spans 16 residues. CDR1 MDHEN and CDR2 SYDVKM come from the germline V gene. With 6 bases clipped from V and 2 bases from J, the junction kept 7 bases outside the gene matches. The CDR3 DNA reads as TGTGCCAGCAGCCCGGGACTAGCGGAGAACACAGATACGCAGTATTTT. As protein: CASSPGLAENTDTQYF.

The chain couples TRBV19 to TRBJ1-1; D is undetermined. Germline CDR1 is LNHDA and CDR2 is SQIVND (reference sequence). Trimming shortened V by 3 bases and J by 1 base, and 6 bases separated the two germline ends. The CDR3 covers 13 residues. CDR3 region: CASSIIENTEAFF. CDR3 nucleotides: TGTGCCAGTAGTATTATAGAGAACACTGAAGCTTTCTTT.

V is TRBV29-1 and J is TRBJ2-1; D gene uncertain. V lost 4 bases and J lost 15, with 13 bases in between. Germline lookup yields CDR1 SQVTM and CDR2 ANQGSEA. CDR3 length equals 10 residues. CDR3 DNA: TGCAGCGTTGGCGATATGGGCCGGTTCTTC. It yields the protein CSVGDMGRFF.

This clone has more than one count but fewer than ten. The chain employs TRBV19 and TRBJ1-1; possible D gene TRBD1, 5 bases. CDR1 and CDR2 (germline): LNHDA, SQIVND (reference sequence). The CDR3 is made up of 14 amino acids. Trimming stripped 5 bases from V and 0 bases from J, with 10 bases between. The CDR3 is CASSFTGLNTEAFF. The CDR3, as DNA: TGTGCCAGTAGTTTTACAGGCTTGAACACTGAAGCTTTCTTT.

This clone showed up just a few times. This chain joins TRBV10-1 and TRBJ2-1; D may be TRBD1 (6 bases). Trimming pared 10 bases from V and 6 bases from J, leaving 13 bases between. This CDR3 contains 12 residues. The germline V gene has CDR1 WNHNN and CDR2 SYGVQD (reference sequence). The CDR3 DNA reads TGCGCCAACAGGGCGCCGGGCAATGAGCAGTTCTTC. Protein sequence: CANRAPGNEQFF.

This clone came up a few times. The rearrangement links TRBV28 to TRBJ2-3; D perhaps matches TRBD2 (7 bases). V lost 11 bases to trimming and J lost 4 bases, with 19 bases between them. The CDR3 runs to 14 residues. Germline-derived CDR1 and CDR2 are MDHEN and SYDVKM. CDR3 sequence (DNA): TGTGCCTCCAGGGGCGGGAGTTACCCAGATACGCAGTATTTT. Its protein is CASRGGSYPDTQYF.

This clone was counted between two and nine times. The chain uses TRBV7-2 and TRBJ2-7; D possibly corresponds to TRBD2 (6 bases). Germline V lookup: CDR1 SGHTA, CDR2 FQGNSA. The V and J ends lost 7 bases and 2 bases respectively, with 15 bases between them. CDR3 length: 14 residues. Written as DNA, the CDR3 is TGTGCCAGCAACATGGGCGGGATTGCCTACGAGCAGTACTTC. Translated, it gives CASNMGGIAYEQYF.

The table lists this clone with a few counts. V and J are TRBV30 and TRBJ1-2, with no clear D. V was pared by 1 base and J by 8 bases, with 8 bases between. CDR3 length: 11 amino acids. Germline CDR1 reads GTSNPN; CDR2 reads SVGIG (reference sequence). The CDR3, as DNA: TGTGCCTGGAGTGGCGGGGTCGGCTACACCTTC. This gives the protein CAWSGGVGYTF.

The chain recombines TRBV5-1 with TRBJ2-7; D remains unclear. The V end lost 4 bases, the J end lost 0 bases, and 14 bases lay between the germline ends. Per germline, CDR1 SGHRS and CDR2 YFSETQ. The CDR3 has 15 amino acids. The CDR3 reads CASSPDGSYSYEQYF. The CDR3 DNA reads as TGCGCCAGCAGCCCCGACGGGTCCTACTCCTACGAGCAGTACTTC.

This clone was seen a few times. This chain connects TRBV7-3 to TRBJ2-6; weak D call: TRBD1 (6 bases). The CDR3 extends over 16 amino acids. Germline loops: CDR1 SGHTA, CDR2 FQGTGA. Trimming removed 5 bases at V and 0 bases at J, with 11 bases between. The CDR3 spells CASSPGQSSGANVLTF. The CDR3, as DNA: TGTGCCAGCAGCCCCGGACAGTCCTCTGGGGCCAACGTCCTGACTTTC. Using reference TRBV7-3 and TRBJ2-6 for the parts outside the CDR3, the full variable domain is GAGVSQTPSNKVTEKGKYVELRCDPISGHTALYWYRQSLGQGPEFLIYFQGTGAADDSGLPNDRFFAVRPEGSVSTLKIQRTERGDSAVYLCASSPGQSSGANVLTFGAGSRLTVL.

This chain uses TRBV28 with TRBJ1-2, with D maybe TRBD1 (6 bases). The CDR3 covers 16 residues. Germline V gives CDR1 MDHEN, CDR2 SYDVKM. Trimming took 3 bases from V and 4 from J, leaving 18 bases between them. CDR3 sequence reads: CASSFDDRPTIYGYTF. CDR3 DNA: TGTGCCAGCAGTTTTGACGACAGGCCGACAATCTATGGCTACACCTTC.

This clone was recorded once. The chain carries TRBV6-1 and TRBJ2-2; 9 bases match TRBD2. Losses at the gene ends were 11 bases for V and 6 bases for J; bases not matched to a gene: 7. CDR1 is MNHNS and CDR2 is SASEGT in the germline V gene. There are 13 residues in the CDR3. As DNA, the CDR3 is TGTGCCGGGATGGTAGCGGGAGCCGGGGAGCTGTTTTTT. It is translated as CAGMVAGAGELFF.

This clone was seen only a few times. This chain connects TRBV11-2 to TRBJ2-1; the D is unclear. V was pared by 8 bases and J by 9 bases, with 17 bases between. The CDR3 runs 13 residues. CDR1 SGHAT and CDR2 FQNNGV come from the germline V gene. This CDR3 is CASGGTTKVEQFF. The CDR3 region has the DNA TGTGCCAGCGGCGGAACAACCAAGGTTGAGCAGTTCTTC.

This clone has only a few counts. This chain connects TRBV28 to TRBJ2-1; D might be TRBD2 (5 bases). Germline CDR1 and CDR2: MDHEN and SYDVKM. V was pared by 7 bases and J by 3 bases, with 13 bases between. The CDR3 spans 14 residues. The CDR3 protein is CASIRGAGYNEQFF. The CDR3, as DNA: TGTGCCAGCATACGGGGAGCAGGCTACAATGAGCAGTTCTTC.

This clone was recorded a few times. The V call is TRBV5-4, the J call TRBJ2-4, with D perhaps matching TRBD2 (6 bases). This CDR3 is 16 amino acids long. V shed 0 bases and J shed 3 bases, with 13 bases lying between them. Looked up from germline, CDR1 is SGHNT and CDR2 is YYREEE (reference sequence). The CDR3, as DNA: TGTGCCAGCAGCTTGGAACGGGAGAGAAGCAAAAACATTCAGTACTTC. This gives the protein CASSLERERSKNIQYF.